This record concerns one T cell receptor beta chain sequence. No antigen is known for it. The data are from a study of cytomegalovirus exposure and HLA in healthy donors. On the study more broadly: In a later analysis, it was reported that the approximately 120 validation repertoires had been produced on the same platform as the 500 to 750 repertoires belonging to the first cohort. Study-level results: Altogether, 160 or so TCR beta chains were recorded as cytomegalovirus-associated. The classifier reportedly diagnosed cytomegalovirus status with high sensitivity and specificity. According to a subsequent analysis, TCR clusters identified in the first cohort showed a tendency to co-occur across the roughly 130 validation repertoires.

Using immunoSEQ multiplex PCR, the repertoire was profiled, and TCRdb retains in-frame clones only, with some absent. The repertoire holds about 82,000 clones, with 90% to 95% as singletons. Germline V gene data show CDR1 as MGHRA and CDR2 as YSYEKL. CDR3 size: 14 residues. Trimming left V 4 bases short and J 3 bases short, with 12 bases between. This chain joins TRBV4-1 and TRBJ1-1; no clear D. The sample taken for sequencing was PBMCs. The sequence came from a man between 18 and 35 years old in good health and CMV-seronegative. The CDR3 is CASSLSSTDTEAFF. The CDR3 DNA sequence: TGCGCCAGCAGCCTCTCCTCAACTGACACTGAAGCTTTCTTT.